This is a list of T cell receptor beta chains from one sample in a study of blood T cell repertoires in COVID-19. Sequencing was performed with immunoSEQ multiplex PCR; in TCRdb, only in-frame clones are kept and a portion is missing. The table includes some 290,000 clones, around nine tenths detected once. Sequencing was performed on PBMCs or T cells enriched from blood (not recorded which). Receptors were obtained from a woman aged 25 to 45 who had recovered from COVID-19. Both conserved end residues are part of each CDR3. Fields, in order: clone size, V gene, D gene, J gene, CDR3 DNA, CDR3 protein. A D gene is named only where the DNA matches it firmly. Clone size, where shown, is once, few, many, or a class for clones that have expanded.

clone_size: .; v_call: TRBV7-9; d_call: .; j_call: TRBJ1-1; cdr3_nt: TGTGCCAGCAGCCTACGGGGGAACACTGAAGCTTTCTTT; cdr3_aa: CASSLRGNTEAFF
clone_size: .; v_call: TRBV28; d_call: TRBD2; j_call: TRBJ2-1; cdr3_nt: TGTGCCAGCAGTTTTAGCGGGAAACGCTTCAGCGAGCAGTTCTTC; cdr3_aa: CASSFSGKRFSEQFF
clone_size: once; v_call: TRBV18; d_call: .; j_call: TRBJ1-4; cdr3_nt: TGTGCCAGCTCACCGTCAACAGGAGAAAAACTGTTTTTT; cdr3_aa: CASSPSTGEKLFF
clone_size: .; v_call: TRBV7-9; d_call: .; j_call: TRBJ2-5; cdr3_nt: TGTGCCAGCAACCCACAGAAAGTAGGTCGAGAGACCCAGTACTTC; cdr3_aa: CASNPQKVGRETQYF
clone_size: .; v_call: TRBV18; d_call: TRBD1; j_call: TRBJ2-7; cdr3_nt: TGTGCCAGCTCAACCGGGACAGGGAGATCCTACGAGCAGTACTTC; cdr3_aa: CASSTGTGRSYEQYF
clone_size: .; v_call: TRBV5-6; d_call: TRBD1; j_call: TRBJ1-1; cdr3_nt: TGTGCCAGCAGCTTGGCCGTGACAGGGACTGAAGCTTTCTTT; cdr3_aa: CASSLAVTGTEAFF
clone_size: .; v_call: TRBV7-9; d_call: .; j_call: TRBJ2-6; cdr3_nt: TGTGCCAGCAGCTTGCGACTAGGACAACACTCTGGGGCCAACGTCCTGACTTTC; cdr3_aa: CASSLRLGQHSGANVLTF
clone_size: .; v_call: TRBV19; d_call: TRBD1; j_call: TRBJ1-5; cdr3_nt: TGTGCCAGTAGTACCACAGGGGTTAGTCAGCCCCAGCATTTT; cdr3_aa: CASSTTGVSQPQHF
clone_size: .; v_call: TRBV5-4; d_call: TRBD2; j_call: TRBJ2-1; cdr3_nt: TGTGCCAGCAGCCTCCGGACTAGCCGTACGAATGAGCAGTTCTTC; cdr3_aa: CASSLRTSRTNEQFF
clone_size: few; v_call: TRBV30; d_call: .; j_call: TRBJ1-3; cdr3_nt: TGTGCCTGGAGTCCACTGGACAGATTCTACTCTGGAAACACCATATATTTT; cdr3_aa: CAWSPLDRFYSGNTIYF
clone_size: .; v_call: TRBV7-2; d_call: TRBD1; j_call: TRBJ2-7; cdr3_nt: TGTGCCAGCAGCCTGACAGGGGGGGCCTACGAGCAGTACTTC; cdr3_aa: CASSLTGGAYEQYF
clone_size: .; v_call: TRBV20-1; d_call: .; j_call: TRBJ1-2; cdr3_nt: TGCAGTGCCGAGAAATATGGCTACACCTTC; cdr3_aa: CSAEKYGYTF
clone_size: .; v_call: TRBV28; d_call: .; j_call: TRBJ1-5; cdr3_nt: TGTGCCAGCAGTTTAAGCCTTAGCAATCAGCCCCAGCATTTT; cdr3_aa: CASSLSLSNQPQHF
clone_size: .; v_call: TRBV6-5; d_call: TRBD1; j_call: TRBJ2-7; cdr3_nt: TGTGCCAGCAGTTACTCGACCCAGGGGGCGACCTACGAGCAGTACTTC; cdr3_aa: CASSYSTQGATYEQYF
clone_size: .; v_call: TRBV7-6; d_call: .; j_call: TRBJ1-1; cdr3_nt: TGTGCCAGCAGCCGCCAGGAGGTCACTGAAGCTTTCTTT; cdr3_aa: CASSRQEVTEAFF
clone_size: once; v_call: TRBV20-1; d_call: .; j_call: TRBJ2-7; cdr3_nt: TGCAGTGCTAGTGTCCGCCTAGCCCGGAACGAGCAGTACTTC; cdr3_aa: CSASVRLARNEQYF